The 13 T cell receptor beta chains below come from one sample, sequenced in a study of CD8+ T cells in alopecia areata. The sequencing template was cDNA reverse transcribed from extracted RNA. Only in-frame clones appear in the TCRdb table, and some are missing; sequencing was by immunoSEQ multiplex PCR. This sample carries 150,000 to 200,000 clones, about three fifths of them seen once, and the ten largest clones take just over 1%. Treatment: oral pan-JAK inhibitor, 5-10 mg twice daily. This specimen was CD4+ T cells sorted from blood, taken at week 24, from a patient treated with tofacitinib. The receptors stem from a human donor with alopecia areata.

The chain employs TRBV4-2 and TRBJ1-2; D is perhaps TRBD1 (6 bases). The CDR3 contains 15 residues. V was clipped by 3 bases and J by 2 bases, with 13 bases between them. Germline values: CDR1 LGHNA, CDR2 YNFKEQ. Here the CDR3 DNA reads TGTGCCAGCAGCCAGGGGGCAGAAAAAAACTATGGCTACACCTTC. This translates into CASSQGAEKNYGYTF.

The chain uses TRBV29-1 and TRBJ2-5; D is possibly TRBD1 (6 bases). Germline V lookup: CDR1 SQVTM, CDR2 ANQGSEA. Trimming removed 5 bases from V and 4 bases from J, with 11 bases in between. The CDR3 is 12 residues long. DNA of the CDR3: TGCAGCGTTCACGGCAGGGGAGAGACCCAGTACTTC. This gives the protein CSVHGRGETQYF.

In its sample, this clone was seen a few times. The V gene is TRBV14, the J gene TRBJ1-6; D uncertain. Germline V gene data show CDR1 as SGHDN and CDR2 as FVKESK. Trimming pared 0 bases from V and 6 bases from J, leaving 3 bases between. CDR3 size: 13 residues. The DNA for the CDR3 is TGTGCCAGCAGCCAAGAGACTAATTCACCCCTCCACTTT. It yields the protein CASSQETNSPLHF.

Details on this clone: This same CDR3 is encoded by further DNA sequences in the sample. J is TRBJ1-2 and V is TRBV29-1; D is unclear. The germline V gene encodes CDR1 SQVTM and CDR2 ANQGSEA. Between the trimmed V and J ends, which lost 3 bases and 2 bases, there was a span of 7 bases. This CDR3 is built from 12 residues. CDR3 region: CSVDRGNYGYTF. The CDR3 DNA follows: TGCAGCGTTGATCGGGGAAACTATGGCTACACCTTC. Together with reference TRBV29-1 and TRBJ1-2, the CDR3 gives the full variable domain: SAVISQKPSRDICQRGTSLTIQCQVDSQVTMMFWYRQQPGQSLTLIATANQGSEATYESGFVIDKFPISRPNLTFSTLTVSNMSPEDSSIYLCSVDRGNYGYTFGSGTRLTVV.

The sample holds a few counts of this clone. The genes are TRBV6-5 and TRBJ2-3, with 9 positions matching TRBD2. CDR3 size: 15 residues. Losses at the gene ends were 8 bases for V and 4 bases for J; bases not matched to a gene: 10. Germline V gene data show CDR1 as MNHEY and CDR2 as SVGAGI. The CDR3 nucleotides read TGTGCCAGCCGCCCTAGCGGGAAAATCCCAGATACGCAGTATTTT. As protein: CASRPSGKIPDTQYF.

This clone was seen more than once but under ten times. CDR3: CASSQSGTERYGANVLTF. CDR3 bases: TGCGCCAGCAGTCAATCTGGGACAGAAAGATATGGGGCCAACGTCCTGACTTTC. The chain is built from TRBV23-1 and TRBJ2-6; 7 bases agree with TRBD1. TRBV23-1 belongs to the ORF category, with a function that is uncertain. The V segment lost 0 bases and the J segment 3 bases; nucleotides outside the gene matches: 8. CDR3 length: 18 residues.

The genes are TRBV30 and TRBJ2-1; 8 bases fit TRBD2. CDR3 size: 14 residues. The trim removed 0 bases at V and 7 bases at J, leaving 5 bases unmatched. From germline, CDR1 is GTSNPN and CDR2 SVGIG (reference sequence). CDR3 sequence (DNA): TGTGCCTGGAGTGTGGGCGGGGGGTCGAATGAGCAGTTCTTC. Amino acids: CAWSVGGGSNEQFF.

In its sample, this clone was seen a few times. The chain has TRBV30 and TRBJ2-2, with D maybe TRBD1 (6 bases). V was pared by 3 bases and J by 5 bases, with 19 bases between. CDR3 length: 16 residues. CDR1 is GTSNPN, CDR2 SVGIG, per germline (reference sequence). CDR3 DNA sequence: TGTGCCTGGAGGGGGATGGGGGCGAGCCTGACCGGGGAGCTGTTTTTT. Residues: CAWRGMGASLTGELFF. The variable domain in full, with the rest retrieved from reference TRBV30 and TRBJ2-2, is SQTIHQWPATLVQPVGSPLSLECTVEGTSNPNLYWYRQAAGRGLQLLFYSVGIGQISSEVPQNLSASRPQDRQFILSSKKLLLSDSGFYLCAWRGMGASLTGELFFGEGSRLTVL.

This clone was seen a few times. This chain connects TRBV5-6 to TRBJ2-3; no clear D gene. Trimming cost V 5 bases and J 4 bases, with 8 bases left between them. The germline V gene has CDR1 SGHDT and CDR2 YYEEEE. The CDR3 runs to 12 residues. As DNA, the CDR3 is TGTGCCAGCAGGACCTCTGCAGATACGCAGTATTTT. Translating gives CASRTSADTQYF. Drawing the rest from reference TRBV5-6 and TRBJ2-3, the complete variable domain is DAGVTQSPTHLIKTRGQQVTLRCSPKSGHDTVSWYQQALGQGPQFIFQYYEEEERQRGNFPDRFSGHQFPNYSSELNVNALLLGDSALYLCASRTSADTQYFGPGTRLTVL.

The CDR3 nucleotides are TGTGCCAGCAGTTACTCCAGGGGGAACACCGGGGAGCTGTTTTTT. This codes for CASSYSRGNTGELFF. J is TRBJ2-2 and V is TRBV6-5, with a tentative D call TRBD1 (6 bases). Deletions cut 0 bases from V and 1 base from J, with 6 bases between. The CDR3 runs to 15 residues. Per the germline V gene, CDR1 is MNHEY and CDR2 is SVGAGI.

The CDR3 DNA reads as TGCAGCGTCGAAAAAATTAACTATGGCTACACCTTC. It yields the protein CSVEKINYGYTF. The genes are TRBV29-1 and TRBJ1-2, with D hard to call. The V end was cut by 6 bases, the J end by 1 base, with 9 bases between. The CDR3 spans 12 residues. Germline V gene sequence: CDR1 SQVTM, CDR2 ANQGSEA.

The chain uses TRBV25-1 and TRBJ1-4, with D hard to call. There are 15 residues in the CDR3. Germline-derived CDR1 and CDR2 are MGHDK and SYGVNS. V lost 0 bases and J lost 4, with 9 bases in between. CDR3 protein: CASSEYGRSNEKLFF. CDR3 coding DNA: TGTGCCAGCAGTGAATATGGCCGAAGTAATGAAAAACTGTTTTTT.

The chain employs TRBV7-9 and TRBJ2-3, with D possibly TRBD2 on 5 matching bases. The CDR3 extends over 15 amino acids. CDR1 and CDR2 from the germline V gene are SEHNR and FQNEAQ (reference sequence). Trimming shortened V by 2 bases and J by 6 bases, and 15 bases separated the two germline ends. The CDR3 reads CASSLSRTPRDTQYF. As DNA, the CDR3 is TGTGCCAGCAGCTTATCGCGGACTCCTCGGGATACGCAGTATTTT.